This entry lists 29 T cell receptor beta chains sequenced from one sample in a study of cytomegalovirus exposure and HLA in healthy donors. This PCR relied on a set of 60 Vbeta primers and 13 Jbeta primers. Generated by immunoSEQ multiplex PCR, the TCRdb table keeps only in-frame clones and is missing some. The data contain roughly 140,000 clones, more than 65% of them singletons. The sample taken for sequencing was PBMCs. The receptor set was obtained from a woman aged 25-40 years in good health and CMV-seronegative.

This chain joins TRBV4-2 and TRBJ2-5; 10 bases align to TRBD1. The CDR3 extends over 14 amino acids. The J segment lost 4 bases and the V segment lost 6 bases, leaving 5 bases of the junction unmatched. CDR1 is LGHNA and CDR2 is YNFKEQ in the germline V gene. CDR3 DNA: TGTGCCAGCAGTCCCGACAGGGGGCTAGAGACCCAGTACTTC. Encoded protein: CASSPDRGLETQYF.

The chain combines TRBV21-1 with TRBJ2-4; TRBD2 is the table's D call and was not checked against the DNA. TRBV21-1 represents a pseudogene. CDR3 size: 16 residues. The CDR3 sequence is CASSKWAKPGLVSWYF. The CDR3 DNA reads TGTGCCAGCAGCAAATGGGCAAAGCCGGGGTTAGTTAGTTGGTACTTC.

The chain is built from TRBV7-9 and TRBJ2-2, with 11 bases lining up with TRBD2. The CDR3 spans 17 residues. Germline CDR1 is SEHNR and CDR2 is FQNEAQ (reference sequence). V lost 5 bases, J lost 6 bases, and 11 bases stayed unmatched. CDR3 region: CASSGISGGVIAGELFF. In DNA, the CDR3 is TGTGCCAGCAGCGGGATTAGCGGGGGGGTGATCGCCGGGGAGCTGTTTTTT.

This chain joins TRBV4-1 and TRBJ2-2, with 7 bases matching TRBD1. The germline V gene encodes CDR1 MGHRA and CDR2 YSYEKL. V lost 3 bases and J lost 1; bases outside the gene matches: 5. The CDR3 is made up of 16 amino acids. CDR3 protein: CASSQARQGNTGELFF. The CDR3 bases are TGCGCCAGCAGCCAGGCTCGACAGGGGAACACCGGGGAGCTGTTTTTT.

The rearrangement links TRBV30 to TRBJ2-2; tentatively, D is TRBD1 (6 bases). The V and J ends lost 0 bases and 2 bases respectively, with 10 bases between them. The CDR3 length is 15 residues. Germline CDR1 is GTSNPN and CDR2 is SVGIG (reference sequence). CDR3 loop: CAWSVLDSNTGELFF. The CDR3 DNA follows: TGTGCCTGGAGTGTCTTGGACAGTAACACCGGGGAGCTGTTTTTT.

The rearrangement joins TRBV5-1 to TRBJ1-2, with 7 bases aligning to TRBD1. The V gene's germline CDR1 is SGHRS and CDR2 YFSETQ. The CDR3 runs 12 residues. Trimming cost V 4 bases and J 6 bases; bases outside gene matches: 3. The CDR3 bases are TGCGCCAGCAGCCCTGGGACAGATGGCTACACCTTC. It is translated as CASSPGTDGYTF.

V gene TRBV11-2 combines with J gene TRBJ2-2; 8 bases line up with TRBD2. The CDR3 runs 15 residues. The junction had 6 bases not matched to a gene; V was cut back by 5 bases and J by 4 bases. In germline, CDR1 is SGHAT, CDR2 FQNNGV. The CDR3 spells CASSPLAGGTGELFF. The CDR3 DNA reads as TGTGCCAGCAGCCCCCTGGCGGGGGGCACCGGGGAGCTGTTTTTT.

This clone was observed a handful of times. The CDR3 here is CASSSNPRRGTDTQYF. CDR3 nucleotide sequence: TGCGCCAGCAGCTCAAATCCTCGGCGGGGCACAGATACGCAGTATTTT. The V call is TRBV5-1, the J call TRBJ2-3, with D possibly matching TRBD2 (5 bases). This CDR3 region has 16 residues. Trimming left V 3 bases short and J 1 base short, with 15 bases between. Germline CDR1 SGHRS, CDR2 YFSETQ.

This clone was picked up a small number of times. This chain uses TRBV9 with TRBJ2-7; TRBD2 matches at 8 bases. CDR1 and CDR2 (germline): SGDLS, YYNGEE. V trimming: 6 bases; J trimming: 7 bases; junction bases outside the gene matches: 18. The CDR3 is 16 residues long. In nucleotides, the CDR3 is TGTGCCAGCAACCGCGGTAGACTAGCGCCGCCATGTGAGCAGTACGTC. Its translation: CASNRGRLAPPCEQYV.

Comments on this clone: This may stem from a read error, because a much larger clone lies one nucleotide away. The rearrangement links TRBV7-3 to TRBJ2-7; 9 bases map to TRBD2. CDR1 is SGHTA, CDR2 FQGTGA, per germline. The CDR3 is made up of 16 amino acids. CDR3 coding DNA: TGTTCCAGCAGCTTGGGGGGCGGCGGGAGGGCCTACGAGCAGTACTTC. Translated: CSSSLGGGGRAYEQYF.

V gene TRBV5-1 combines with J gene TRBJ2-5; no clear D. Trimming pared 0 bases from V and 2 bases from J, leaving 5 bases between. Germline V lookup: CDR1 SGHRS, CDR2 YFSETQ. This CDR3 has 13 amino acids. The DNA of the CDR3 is TGCGCCAGCAGCTTGGACGGTCAAGAGACCCAGTACTTC. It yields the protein CASSLDGQETQYF.

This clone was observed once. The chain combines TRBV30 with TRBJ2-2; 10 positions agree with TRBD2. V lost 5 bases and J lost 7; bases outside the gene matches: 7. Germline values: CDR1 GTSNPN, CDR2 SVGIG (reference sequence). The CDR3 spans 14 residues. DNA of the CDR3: TGTGCCTGGGACCCGGGACTAGCGAGCGGGGAGCTGTTTTTT. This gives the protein CAWDPGLASGELFF. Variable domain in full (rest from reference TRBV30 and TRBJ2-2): SQTIHQWPATLVQPVGSPLSLECTVEGTSNPNLYWYRQAAGRGLQLLFYSVGIGQISSEVPQNLSASRPQDRQFILSSKKLLLSDSGFYLCAWDPGLASGELFFGEGSRLTVL.

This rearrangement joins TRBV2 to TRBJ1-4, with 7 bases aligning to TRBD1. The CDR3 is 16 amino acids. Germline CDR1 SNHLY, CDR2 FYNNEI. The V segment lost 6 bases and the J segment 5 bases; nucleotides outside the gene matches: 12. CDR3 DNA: TGTGCCAGCAGAGTGAGGAGACAGGGAGGAAATGAAAAACTGTTTTTT. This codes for CASRVRRQGGNEKLFF. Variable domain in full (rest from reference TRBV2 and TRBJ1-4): EPEVTQTPSHQVTQMGQEVILRCVPISNHLYFYWYRQILGQKVEFLVSFYNNEISEKSEIFDDQFSVERPDGSNFTLKIRSTKLEDSAMYFCASRVRRQGGNEKLFFGSGTQLSVL.

The CDR3 sequence is CASSGIAGSYNEQFF. CDR3 sequence (DNA): TGTGCCAGCAGTGGTATAGCGGGATCCTACAATGAGCAGTTCTTC. The V and J genes are TRBV27 and TRBJ2-1; TRBD2 matches at 8 bases. V shed 5 bases and J 1 base; nucleotides not matched to a gene: 4. Germline CDR1 is MNHEY and CDR2 is SMNVEV (reference sequence). This CDR3 has 15 residues.

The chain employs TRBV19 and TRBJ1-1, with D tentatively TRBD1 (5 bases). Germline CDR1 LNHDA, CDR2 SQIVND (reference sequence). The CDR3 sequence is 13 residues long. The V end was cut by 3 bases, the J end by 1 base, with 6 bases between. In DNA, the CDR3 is TGTGCCAGTAGTATCGGACAGAACACTGAAGCTTTCTTT. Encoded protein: CASSIGQNTEAFF. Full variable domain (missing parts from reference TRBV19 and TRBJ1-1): DGGITQSPKYLFRKEGQNVTLSCEQNLNHDAMYWYRQDPGQGLRLIYYSQIVNDFQKGDIAEGYSVSREKKESFPLTVTSAQKNPTAFYLCASSIGQNTEAFFGQGTRLTVV.

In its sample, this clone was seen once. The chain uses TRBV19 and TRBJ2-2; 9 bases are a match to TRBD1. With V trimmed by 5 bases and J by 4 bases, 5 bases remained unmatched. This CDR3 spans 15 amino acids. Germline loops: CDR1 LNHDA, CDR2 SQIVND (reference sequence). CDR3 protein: CASSLGQGSTGELFF. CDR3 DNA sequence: TGTGCCAGTAGTCTAGGACAGGGGTCCACCGGGGAGCTGTTTTTT. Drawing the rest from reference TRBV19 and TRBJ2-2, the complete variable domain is DGGITQSPKYLFRKEGQNVTLSCEQNLNHDAMYWYRQDPGQGLRLIYYSQIVNDFQKGDIAEGYSVSREKKESFPLTVTSAQKNPTAFYLCASSLGQGSTGELFFGEGSRLTVL.

The CDR3 is CASSGLGDFSYEQYF. The CDR3 nucleotides read TGTGCCAGCAGTGGGCTGGGGGACTTCTCCTACGAGCAGTACTTC. The chain employs TRBV27 and TRBJ2-7, with a possible D match to TRBD2 (6 bases). Germline-derived CDR1 and CDR2 are MNHEY and SMNVEV (reference sequence). The V end lost 5 bases, the J end lost 0 bases, and 14 bases lay between the germline ends. The CDR3 consists of 15 residues.

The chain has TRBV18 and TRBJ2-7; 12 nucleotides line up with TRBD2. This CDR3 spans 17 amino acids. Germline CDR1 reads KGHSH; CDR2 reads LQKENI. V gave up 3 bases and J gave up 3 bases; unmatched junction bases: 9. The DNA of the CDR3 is TGTGCCAGCTCACCGCCGACTAGCGGGAGAGTGGACTACGAGCAGTACTTC. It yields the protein CASSPPTSGRVDYEQYF. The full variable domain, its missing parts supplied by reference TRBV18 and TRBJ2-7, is NAGVMQNPRHLVRRRGQEARLRCSPMKGHSHVYWYRQLPEEGLKFMVYLQKENIIDESGMPKERFSAEFPKEGPSILRIQQVVRGDSAAYFCASSPPTSGRVDYEQYFGPGTRLTVT.

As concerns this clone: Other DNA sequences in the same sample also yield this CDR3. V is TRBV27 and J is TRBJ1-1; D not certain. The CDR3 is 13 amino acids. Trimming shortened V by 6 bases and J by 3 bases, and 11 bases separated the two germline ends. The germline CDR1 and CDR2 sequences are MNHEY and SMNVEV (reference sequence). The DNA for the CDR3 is TGTGCCAGCAGCACCGGAGGACACACTGAAGCTTTCTTT. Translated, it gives CASSTGGHTEAFF.

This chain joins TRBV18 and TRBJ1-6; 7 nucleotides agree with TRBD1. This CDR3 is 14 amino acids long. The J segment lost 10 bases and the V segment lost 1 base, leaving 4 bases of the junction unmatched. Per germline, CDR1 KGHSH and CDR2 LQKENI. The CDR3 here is CASSPQGARSPLHF. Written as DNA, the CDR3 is TGTGCCAGCTCACCACAGGGGGCGAGGTCACCCCTCCACTTT.

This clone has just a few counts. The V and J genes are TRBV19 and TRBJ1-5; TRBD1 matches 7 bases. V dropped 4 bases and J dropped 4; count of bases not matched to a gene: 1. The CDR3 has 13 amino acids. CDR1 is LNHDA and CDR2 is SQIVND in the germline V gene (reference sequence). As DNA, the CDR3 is TGTGCCAGTAGTAGGGACAGTAATCAGCCCCAGCATTTT. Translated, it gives CASSRDSNQPQHF.

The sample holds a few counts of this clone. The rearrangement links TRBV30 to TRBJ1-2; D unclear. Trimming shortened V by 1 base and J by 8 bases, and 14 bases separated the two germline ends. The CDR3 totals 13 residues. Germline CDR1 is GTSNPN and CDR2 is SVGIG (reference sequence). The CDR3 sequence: CAWSASRLEGYTF. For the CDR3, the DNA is TGTGCCTGGAGTGCGTCAAGACTGGAAGGCTACACCTTC.

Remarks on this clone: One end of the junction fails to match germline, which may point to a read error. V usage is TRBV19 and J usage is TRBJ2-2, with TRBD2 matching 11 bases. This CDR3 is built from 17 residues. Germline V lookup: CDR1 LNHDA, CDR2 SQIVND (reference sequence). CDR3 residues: CASRVTSGDLVTGEPFF. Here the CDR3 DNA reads TGTGCCAGTAGAGTGACTAGCGGGGATCTGGTTACCGGGGAGCCGTTTTTT.

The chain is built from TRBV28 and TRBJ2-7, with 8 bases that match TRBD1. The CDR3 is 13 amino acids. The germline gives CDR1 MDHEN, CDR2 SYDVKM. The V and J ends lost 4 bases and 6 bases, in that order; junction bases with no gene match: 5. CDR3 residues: CASSSGQGGEQYV. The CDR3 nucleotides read TGTGCCAGCAGTTCCGGACAGGGTGGCGAGCAGTACGTC.

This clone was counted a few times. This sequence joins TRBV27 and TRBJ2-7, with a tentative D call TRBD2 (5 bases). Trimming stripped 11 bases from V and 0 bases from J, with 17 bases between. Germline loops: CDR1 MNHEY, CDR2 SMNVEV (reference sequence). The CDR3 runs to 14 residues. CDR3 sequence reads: CASNRDGSSYEQYF. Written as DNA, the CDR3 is TGTGCCTCAAACCGGGATGGATCCTCCTACGAGCAGTACTTC.

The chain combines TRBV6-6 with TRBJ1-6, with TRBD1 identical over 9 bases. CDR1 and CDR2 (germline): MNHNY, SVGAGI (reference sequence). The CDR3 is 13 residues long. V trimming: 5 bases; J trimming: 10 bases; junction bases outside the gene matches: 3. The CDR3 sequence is CASSGQGMSPLHF. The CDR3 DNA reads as TGTGCCAGCAGTGGACAGGGGATGTCACCCCTCCACTTT.

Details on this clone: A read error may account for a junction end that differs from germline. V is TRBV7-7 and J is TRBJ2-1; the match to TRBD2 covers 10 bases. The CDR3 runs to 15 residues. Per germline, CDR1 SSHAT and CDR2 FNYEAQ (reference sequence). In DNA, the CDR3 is TGTGCTAGCAGCGCTAGCGGGAGCTCCTACAATGAGCAGTTCTTC. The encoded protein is CASSASGSSYNEQFF.

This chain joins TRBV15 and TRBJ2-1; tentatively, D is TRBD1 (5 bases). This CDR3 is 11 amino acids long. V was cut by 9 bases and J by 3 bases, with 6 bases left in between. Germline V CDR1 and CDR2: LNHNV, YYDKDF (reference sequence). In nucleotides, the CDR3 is TGTGCCACAGGACACTACAATGAGCAGTTCTTC. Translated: CATGHYNEQFF.

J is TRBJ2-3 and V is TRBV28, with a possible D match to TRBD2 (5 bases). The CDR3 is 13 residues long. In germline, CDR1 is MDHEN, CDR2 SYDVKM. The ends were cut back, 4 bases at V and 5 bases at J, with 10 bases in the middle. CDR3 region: CASSWGAGDTQYF. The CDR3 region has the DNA TGTGCCAGCAGTTGGGGAGCCGGAGATACGCAGTATTTT. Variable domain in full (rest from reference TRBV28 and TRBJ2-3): DVKVTQSSRYLVKRTGEKVFLECVQDMDHENMFWYRQDPGLGLRLIYFSYDVKMKEKGDIPEGYSVSREKKERFSLILESASTNQTSMYLCASSWGAGDTQYFGPGTRLTVL.